The 31 T cell receptor beta chains given below trace back to one sample, sequenced in a study of molecular identifiers for immune sequencing clone quantification. From the PCR reads, TCRdb called clonotypes with MiXCR, one entry per CDR3 protein. Here the sample spans about 300,000 distinct CDR3 sequences, 20% to 25% being singletons. The sample consisted of naive CD8+ T cells from blood, with Jurkat cell RNA spiked in. Specified subset: FACS-sorted CD8+CD4-CCR7+CD45RA+ naive T cells. The receptor set was obtained from a human donor in good health. Some libraries in this study had Jurkat cell RNA spiked in.

In this sample, this clonotype turned up a few times. The chain recombines TRBV30 with TRBJ2-7, with D uncertain. CDR3 size: 14 residues. The V end lost 0 bases, the J end lost 1 base, and 10 bases lay between the germline ends. Germline lookup yields CDR1 GTSNPN and CDR2 SVGIG (reference sequence). The chain's CDR3 is CAWSVVGMSYEQYF. The CDR3 nucleotides are TGTGCCTGGAGTGTAGTAGGGATGTCCTACGAGCAGTACTTC.

This clonotype was observed many times. The genes are TRBV5-4 and TRBJ2-3; 8 bases are shared with TRBD2. This CDR3 has 18 amino acids. After removal of 4 bases from V and 1 base from J, the junction contained 14 bases not matched to a gene. Germline V lookup: CDR1 SGHNT, CDR2 YYREEE (reference sequence). The CDR3 protein is CASSPGLALGSRTDTQYF. The CDR3 nucleotides read TGTGCCAGCAGCCCAGGACTAGCCCTAGGGAGTCGCACAGATACGCAGTATTTT.

The sample holds many counts of this clonotype. The chain has TRBV27 and TRBJ1-1; 9 bases map to TRBD1. Losses at the gene ends were 6 bases for V and 0 bases for J; bases not matched to a gene: 5. This CDR3 contains 15 residues. Germline V gives CDR1 MNHEY, CDR2 SMNVEV (reference sequence). The CDR3 loop is CASRGGTGMNTEAFF. DNA of the CDR3: TGTGCCAGCAGGGGGGGGACAGGGATGAACACTGAAGCTTTCTTT.

This clonotype has at least ten counts. The chain has TRBV7-3 and TRBJ2-1, with 8 bases aligning to TRBD1. Trimming removed 5 bases from V and 3 bases from J; junction bases left unmatched: 6. CDR3 length equals 15 residues. Germline CDR1 and CDR2: SGHTA and FQGTGA. The CDR3 is CASSPQDRVYNEQFF. The CDR3 DNA sequence: TGTGCCAGCAGCCCTCAGGACAGGGTCTACAATGAGCAGTTCTTC.

Remarks on this clonotype: Since the CDR3 does not end with the conserved phenylalanine or tryptophan, this likely comes from a read error. The CDR3 bases are TGTGCCAGCAGCTTAACAAATGACAGGAACACTGAAGCTTTCCTT. Translating it yields CASSLTNDRNTEAFL. This chain links TRBV13 with TRBJ1-1, with D possibly TRBD1 on 5 matching bases. The CDR3 loop spans 15 amino acids. Germline-derived CDR1 and CDR2 are PRHDT and FYEKMQ (reference sequence). V lost 2 bases and J 1 base, leaving 11 bases between the germline ends.

This clonotype was recorded many times. This chain uses TRBV11-3 with TRBJ2-5; D remains unclear. The CDR3 loop spans 13 amino acids. Trimming took off 5 bases at V and 4 bases at J, with 11 bases between the two ends. The germline gives CDR1 SGHNT, CDR2 YENEEA. The CDR3 here is CASSALVGETQYF. The CDR3 DNA follows: TGTGCCAGCAGCGCCCTAGTGGGAGAGACCCAGTACTTC.

Details on this clonotype: Compared with germline, one end of the junction differs, possibly owing to a read error. This chain connects TRBV24-1 to TRBJ1-1; D possibly corresponds to TRBD1 (6 bases). Germline V lookup: CDR1 KGHDR, CDR2 SFDVKD. The CDR3 consists of 12 residues. This CDR3 is CATGDYGGQAFF. CDR3 DNA sequence: TGTGCCACCGGTGATTACGGGGGGCAAGCTTTCTTT.

This clonotype was observed many times. The chain has TRBV28 and TRBJ2-7, with 8 bases matching TRBD1. Germline V gene data show CDR1 as MDHEN and CDR2 as SYDVKM. This CDR3 region has 12 residues. J gave up 6 bases and V 6 bases, and 4 bases lay outside the gene matches. Here the CDR3 DNA reads TGTGCCAGCAGATGGGACAGGAGCGAGCAGTACTTC. Protein sequence: CASRWDRSEQYF.

V is TRBV5-3 and J is TRBJ2-7; TRBD1 agrees at 10 bases. TRBV5-3 is flagged as an ORF with uncertain function. Losses at the gene ends were 8 bases for V and 4 bases for J; bases not matched to a gene: 12. CDR3 length: 15 residues. Here the CDR3 DNA reads TGTGCCAGCAGCGACAGGGGGCTTGTAAGGTACGAGCAGTACTTC. The encoded protein is CASSDRGLVRYEQYF.

In its sample, this clonotype was seen once. The rearrangement joins TRBV3-2 to TRBJ2-5; TRBD2, the table's D call, was not compared with the DNA. TRBV3-2 is a pseudogene segment. The CDR3 runs 20 residues. In DNA form, the CDR3 reads TGTGCCAGCAGCCAAGATTCGAGGGGAATCCTGCGGGGGGGACATGAGACCCAGTACTTC. Protein sequence: CASSQDSRGILRGGHETQYF.

At least ten counts were recorded for this clonotype. J is TRBJ1-1 and V is TRBV4-1; the D is unclear. This CDR3 has 15 residues. Trimming removed 0 bases from V and 0 bases from J, with 8 bases in between. Germline V CDR1 and CDR2: MGHRA, YSYEKL. CDR3 residues: CASSQDYSMNTEAFF. The DNA of the CDR3 is TGCGCCAGCAGCCAAGATTACAGCATGAACACTGAAGCTTTCTTT.

Ten or more counts support this clonotype. The rearrangement links TRBV9 to TRBJ2-3; 8 bases line up with TRBD2. The J segment lost 0 bases and the V segment lost 3 bases, leaving 3 bases of the junction unmatched. The germline V gene encodes CDR1 SGDLS and CDR2 YYNGEE. The CDR3 totals 15 residues. In DNA form, the CDR3 reads TGTGCCAGCAGCGAGACTAGCGCTAGCACAGATACGCAGTATTTT. This gives the protein CASSETSASTDTQYF. Looking up the rest from reference TRBV9 and TRBJ2-3 gives the full variable domain: DSGVTQTPKHLITATGQRVTLRCSPRSGDLSVYWYQQSLDQGLQFLIQYYNGEERAKGNILERFSAQQFPDLHSELNLSSLELGDSALYFCASSETSASTDTQYFGPGTRLTVL.

This clonotype has at least ten counts. V gene TRBV5-6 combines with J gene TRBJ2-7; a possible D gene is TRBD1 (5 bases). The germline V gene encodes CDR1 SGHDT and CDR2 YYEEEE. V was shortened by 4 bases and J by 6 bases, with 14 bases between the two germline ends. The CDR3 runs to 13 residues. As DNA, the CDR3 is TGTGCCAGCAGCCCAGTAGGGGTAATCGAGCAGTACTTC. Translated, it gives CASSPVGVIEQYF.

There are a few counts of this clonotype. The chain uses TRBV19 and TRBJ1-5; tentatively, D is TRBD1 (5 bases). This CDR3 comprises 16 residues. V lost 9 bases and J 2 bases, leaving 20 bases between the germline ends. Germline V gives CDR1 LNHDA, CDR2 SQIVND (reference sequence). CDR3 coding DNA: TGTGCCAGCACATTAGGGGTGGTGATGGGCAATCAGCCCCAGCATTTT. This encodes CASTLGVVMGNQPQHF.

About this clonotype: This may stem from a read error, because a much larger clone lies one nucleotide away. J is TRBJ1-5 and V is TRBV20-1; the D is unclear. Trimming removed 6 bases from V and 3 bases from J, with 21 bases in between. CDR1 is DFQATT and CDR2 is SNEGSKA in the germline V gene (reference sequence). CDR3 length equals 16 residues. CDR3 residues: CSAPWIGSGPNQPQHF. For the CDR3, the DNA is TGCAGTGCCCCCTGGATAGGTTCAGGCCCCAATCAGCCCCAGCATTTT.

At least ten counts were recorded for this clonotype. V is TRBV19 and J is TRBJ2-3; no definite D call. Germline V CDR1 and CDR2: LNHDA, SQIVND (reference sequence). The germline V and J ends were trimmed by 5 bases and 0 bases, with 15 bases remaining between them. CDR3 size: 16 residues. The CDR3 is CASSFSGDPSTDTQYF. The CDR3 coding sequence is TGTGCCAGTAGTTTCTCAGGTGACCCTAGCACAGATACGCAGTATTTT.

This chain links TRBV6-6 with TRBJ2-7; the match to TRBD1 covers 9 bases. Germline CDR1 reads MNHNY; CDR2 reads SVGAGI (reference sequence). V shed 5 bases, J shed 5 bases, and the junction held 13 bases outside the gene matches. The CDR3 totals 16 residues. Written as DNA, the CDR3 is TGTGCCAGCAGTCGCCAGGACAGGGGTCGAGCCCACGAGCAGTACTTC. Translation gives CASSRQDRGRAHEQYF.

This clonotype came up many times. V and J are TRBV29-1 and TRBJ2-6; 10 bases line up with TRBD2. There are 17 residues in the CDR3. V trimming: 7 bases; J trimming: 0 bases; junction bases outside the gene matches: 9. Germline loops: CDR1 SQVTM, CDR2 ANQGSEA. CDR3 coding DNA: TGCAGCGCCGAGAGGCTAGCGGGAGCCTCTGGGGCCAACGTCCTGACTTTC. The encoded protein is CSAERLAGASGANVLTF.

Turning to this clonotype: This may be a read error: a much more frequent sequence differs by one nucleotide. The conserved phenylalanine or tryptophan normally closing the CDR3 is absent here, so this likely arose from a read error. The chain carries TRBV4-1 and TRBJ2-7; 8 nucleotides agree with TRBD1. This CDR3 is built from 16 residues. V lost 3 bases and J lost 0; bases outside the gene matches: 7. Germline V gene sequence: CDR1 MGHRA, CDR2 YSYEKL. CDR3 sequence (DNA): TGCGCCAGCAGCCAGGCCGGACAGGGAGGCTCCTACGAGCAGTACTCC. Its protein product is CASSQAGQGGSYEQYS.

The sample holds many counts of this clonotype. The rearrangement links TRBV20-1 to TRBJ2-5, with 7 bases identical to TRBD2. The CDR3 covers 15 residues. Germline trimming cut 1 base from V and 2 bases from J; bases unmatched to any gene: 7. Germline V gene sequence: CDR1 DFQATT, CDR2 SNEGSKA (reference sequence). The CDR3 DNA follows: TGCAGTGCTAGAGTTGCGGGGGATAAACAAGAGACCCAGTACTTC. Translating gives CSARVAGDKQETQYF.

This clonotype was counted ten times or more. J is TRBJ1-6 and V is TRBV4-1, with TRBD1 as a possible D gene (5 bases). There are 16 residues in the CDR3. V dropped 2 bases and J dropped 0 bases, with 8 bases sitting between them. The germline V gene encodes CDR1 MGHRA and CDR2 YSYEKL. The CDR3 reads CASSQQGSSYNSPLHF. The CDR3 DNA follows: TGCGCCAGCAGCCAACAGGGCAGCTCCTATAATTCACCCCTCCACTTT.

This clonotype was seen repeatedly, ten times or more. J is TRBJ2-2 and V is TRBV29-1; TRBD1 matches at 7 bases. The CDR3 totals 12 residues. The trim removed 7 bases at V and 5 bases at J, leaving 4 bases unmatched. The germline V gene encodes CDR1 SQVTM and CDR2 ANQGSEA. CDR3 DNA: TGCAGCGCGCCACAGGGGACCGGGGAGCTGTTTTTT. Translated, it gives CSAPQGTGELFF.

This clonotype has ten or more counts. The chain joins TRBV20-1 to TRBJ1-1; D gene ambiguous. The CDR3 has 18 residues. Trimming left V 0 bases short and J 3 bases short, with 23 bases between. Germline-derived CDR1 and CDR2 are DFQATT and SNEGSKA (reference sequence). This CDR3 is CSARDRAGRERPDTEAFF. The CDR3 DNA reads as TGCAGTGCTAGAGATAGGGCAGGAAGGGAACGTCCGGACACTGAAGCTTTCTTT.

This clonotype was seen at least ten times. CDR3 in amino acids: CASSQGLTDTQYF. The CDR3 DNA reads as TGTGCCAGCAGCCAAGGTTTGACAGATACGCAGTATTTT. The chain uses TRBV14 and TRBJ2-3, with D unclear. Germline-derived CDR1 and CDR2 are SGHDN and FVKESK. Trimming cost V 1 base and J 3 bases, with 5 bases left between them. CDR3 length: 13 amino acids.

The table lists this clonotype with many counts. This chain joins TRBV12-3 or TRBV12-4 and TRBJ2-5; 7 nucleotides agree with TRBD2. The CDR3 loop spans 13 amino acids. The V gene end was trimmed by 7 bases and the J gene end by 1 base; junction bases not matched to a gene: 3. CDR3 loop: CASTRGGQETQYF. CDR3 nucleotides: TGTGCCAGCACCCGCGGGGGCCAAGAGACCCAGTACTTC.

This clonotype was recorded at least ten times. This chain joins TRBV19 and TRBJ1-2; D gene unclear. V shed 7 bases and J shed 6 bases, with 15 bases lying between them. This CDR3 comprises 13 residues. Germline CDR1 and CDR2: LNHDA and SQIVND (reference sequence). The CDR3 spells CASTASVGNGYTF. The DNA for the CDR3 is TGTGCCAGTACCGCTTCCGTGGGCAATGGCTACACCTTC.

This clonotype was seen more than once but under ten times. The V and J genes are TRBV19 and TRBJ2-7, with D unresolved. The length of the CDR3 is 15 residues. The germline V and J ends were trimmed by 6 bases and 4 bases, with 19 bases remaining between them. The germline V gene encodes CDR1 LNHDA and CDR2 SQIVND (reference sequence). CDR3 in amino acids: CASSPGSQFTYEQYF. The CDR3 DNA reads as TGTGCCAGTAGCCCCGGCTCCCAATTTACGTACGAGCAGTACTTC.

A word on this clonotype: The conserved closing phenylalanine or tryptophan is absent in this CDR3, likely reflecting a read error. V gene TRBV5-6 combines with J gene TRBJ2-5, with TRBD2 matching 7 bases. The germline CDR1 and CDR2 sequences are SGHDT and YYEEEE. This CDR3 region has 15 residues. J gave up 4 bases and V 0 bases, and 6 bases lay outside the gene matches. For the CDR3, the DNA is TGTGCCAGCAGCTTGGTCCGGGGGGTCCGAGAGACCCAGTACCTC. Translated, it gives CASSLVRGVRETQYL.

Ten or more counts support this clonotype. This sequence joins TRBV29-1 and TRBJ2-1; no clear D. Trimming removed 2 bases from V and 3 bases from J, with 8 bases in between. The CDR3 is made up of 13 amino acids. The V gene's germline CDR1 is SQVTM and CDR2 ANQGSEA. In nucleotides, the CDR3 is TGCAGCGTTGAAAGCGACCACTACAATGAGCAGTTCTTC. Its protein is CSVESDHYNEQFF.

In its sample, this clonotype was seen many times. The rearrangement uses TRBV9 and TRBJ1-1; D is perhaps TRBD1 (5 bases). The CDR3 has 13 residues. V gave up 4 bases and J gave up 5 bases, with 12 bases separating them. CDR1 is SGDLS, CDR2 YYNGEE, per germline. This chain's CDR3 is CASSIGGGTEAFF. CDR3 DNA: TGTGCCAGCAGCATCGGCGGGGGGACTGAAGCTTTCTTT.

Note on this clonotype: A much larger clone differs from this one at a single base, so this may be a read error. In nucleotides, the CDR3 is TGTGCCAGCAGCTTGGGGGAAGAGACCCAGCACTTC. Translating it yields CASSLGEETQHF. The genes are TRBV5-6 and TRBJ2-5; D uncertain. Germline V CDR1 and CDR2: SGHDT, YYEEEE. CDR3 size: 12 residues.